Listed here is a single T cell receptor (beta chain). This clonotype came up a few times. Its antigen target is currently unknown. Base qualities are not recorded, but no much larger clone differs from it by a single base. TCR cDNA was made using 5'RACE template switching, a step that added a universal primer site and unique molecular identifiers. Priming of cDNA synthesis was performed from both the TCR alpha and TCR beta constant segments. Library amplification used two PCR steps, and the second PCR step added sample barcodes and sequencing adapters. Libraries were sequenced on Illumina HiSeq 2500 (2x100 bp) or NovaSeq (2x150 bp). In the paper's pipeline: MIGEC was used to demultiplex reads and collapse the reads into UMI consensus sequences, and MiXCR was used for V(D)J alignment. Vaccine-responding clonotypes were identified with edgeR using replicate PBMC samples, with FDR below 0.01 and a log2 fold change above 5 up to day 15 being required. Each bulk clonotype received a CD4 or CD8 identity based on whether the sequenced CD4 or CD8 repertoire contained that clonotype at higher abundance. The raw public data were reprocessed by TCRdb itself: fastp quality trimming at Q25, MiXCR clonotype calling, in-frame beta chains only. Each entry is one CDR3 protein sequence, shown with its most common DNA and genes. TCRdb assigned the V and J calls; the authors' analysis was not used. Across this sample there are more than 350,000 distinct CDR3 sequences, with approximately 10% seen only once. The ten top clones hold 18% of the sample.

Interpreted using the paper, the treatment or condition label stands for: live attenuated yellow fever vaccine strain. At every blood-draw timepoint, two biological replicates of bulk PBMCs were collected. PBMCs were isolated from peripheral blood using a standard Ficoll-Paque protocol. TriZol was used to extract RNA from bulk PBMCs, CD4 and CD8 fractions, and dextramer-positive and dextramer-negative fractions. The data originate from a study of T cells after yellow fever vaccination (dated by TCRdb to about 2019). Notes on the research overall: The SMART-Seq v4 Ultra Low Input RNA kit was used to prepare libraries from fractions with low cell numbers. Blood was drawn at multiple timepoints before and after primary and secondary immunization, with bulk PBMC replicates and cell subsets isolated. To track T-cell clones before and after primary and booster YFV17D yellow fever vaccination, bulk TCR alpha and beta repertoires were sequenced longitudinally. The cohort comprised two healthy male donors, one aged 18 to 30 and one aged 30 to 40 years. What the study reported, not specific to this receptor: Compared with the primary T-cell response, the secondary T-cell response was weaker but faster, peaking on day 5 rather than day 15. Because abundant contaminating clonotypes from the bulk population could be contained in FACS-sorted repertoires, computational filtering was required. After the booster, most of the clones that had expanded following primary vaccination were detected again (approximately 96% of CD4 and around nine tenths of CD8), which suggests that memory was broadly maintained. Because the study included only a couple of donors, the extent to which the findings can be generalized is limited. A small fraction of clonotypes showed up in both the CD4 and CD8 compartments, probably as a result of convergent recombination.

The clonotype was recovered from a man younger than 30 who received the YFV17D yellow fever vaccine. The specimen was PBMCs, collected on the day of the first yellow fever vaccination.

The CDR3: CASREGGSTGELFF. The nucleotide sequence is given as TGTGCCAGCAGAGAGGGGGGATCCACCGGGGAGCTGTTTTTT. The rearrangement combines TRBV6-2 or TRBV6-3 with TRBJ2-2; the D gene could be TRBD1 or TRBD2, each one agreeing over 6 bases. The CDR3 covers 14 residues, taking in both the cysteine and the phenylalanine. The entry retains the CDR3 DNA only, 42 bases that are in frame from base 1. The germline V gene provides CDR1 MNHEY and CDR2 SVGEGT. V lost 6 bases and J lost 4 bases; the stretch between them is 12 bases long.